This passage covers 15 T cell receptor beta chains from one sample sequenced in a study of cytomegalovirus exposure and HLA in healthy donors. The primer mix had 60 Vbeta and 13 Jbeta primers. Assay used: immunoSEQ multiplex PCR; TCRdb lists only in-frame clones, some missing. The data contain about 120,000 clones, about 81% of them seen just once; the ten biggest clones take up roughly 3%. What was sequenced was PBMCs. These receptors came from a woman aged 40 to 50 in good health and CMV-seropositive.

J is TRBJ1-4 and V is TRBV7-2; D is undetermined. The CDR3 spans 12 residues. CDR1 SGHTA and CDR2 FQGNSA come from the germline V gene. The V gene lost 1 base and the J gene lost 8 bases, with 5 bases spanning the gap. CDR3 region: CASSLVREKLFF. The CDR3 DNA follows: TGTGCCAGCAGCTTAGTGAGGGAAAAACTGTTTTTT.

V usage is TRBV4-1 and J usage is TRBJ1-1, with 11 positions matching TRBD1. The CDR3 spans 17 residues. The junction had 11 bases not matched to a gene; V was cut back by 3 bases and J by 5 bases. CDR1 and CDR2 (germline): MGHRA, YSYEKL. The CDR3 here is CASSHHHPGQGGTEAFF. CDR3 nucleotides: TGCGCCAGCAGCCATCACCACCCGGGACAGGGGGGGACTGAAGCTTTCTTT.

CDR3 DNA: TGTGCCAGCAGCTTATTAGCGGAGCAAGAGACCCAGTACTTC. It is translated as CASSLLAEQETQYF. The chain recombines TRBV7-6 with TRBJ2-5; tentatively, D is TRBD2 (6 bases). Germline-derived CDR1 and CDR2 are SGHVS and FNYEAQ. The CDR3 totals 14 residues. The V end was cut by 2 bases, the J end by 2 bases, with 9 bases between.

This chain joins TRBV7-8 and TRBJ2-3, with D maybe TRBD2 (5 bases). With 3 bases removed from V and 5 bases from J, the gap between germline ends came to 15 bases. Looked up from germline, CDR1 is SGHVS and CDR2 is FQNEAQ. CDR3 size: 15 residues. As DNA, the CDR3 is TGTGCCAGCAGCTTTACCGGGATCAGTGGAGATACGCAGTATTTT. It yields the protein CASSFTGISGDTQYF.

The chain links TRBV29-1 to TRBJ2-4; tentatively, D is TRBD2 (6 bases). Trimming left V 6 bases short and J 0 bases short, with 9 bases between. Per the germline V gene, CDR1 is SQVTM and CDR2 is ANQGSEA. This CDR3 is built from 13 residues. The CDR3 reads CSVGGRAKNIQYF. CDR3 coding DNA: TGCAGCGTCGGAGGGAGAGCCAAAAACATTCAGTACTTC.

This chain links TRBV7-3 with TRBJ2-5; possible D gene TRBD2, 6 bases. Germline values: CDR1 SGHTA, CDR2 FQGTGA. The CDR3 is 15 amino acids. V lost 2 bases, J lost 2 bases, and 12 bases lay in between. The CDR3 here is CASSLFYGGQETQYF. The CDR3 DNA reads as TGTGCCAGCAGCTTATTTTACGGAGGGCAAGAGACCCAGTACTTC. Using reference TRBV7-3 and TRBJ2-5 for the parts outside the CDR3, the full variable domain is GAGVSQTPSNKVTEKGKYVELRCDPISGHTALYWYRQSLGQGPEFLIYFQGTGAADDSGLPNDRFFAVRPEGSVSTLKIQRTERGDSAVYLCASSLFYGGQETQYFGPGTRLLVL.

This chain uses TRBV5-4 with TRBJ2-7, with 7 bases matching TRBD1. The CDR3 consists of 17 residues. Per the germline V gene, CDR1 is SGHNT and CDR2 is YYREEE (reference sequence). V shed 1 base and J 5 bases; nucleotides not matched to a gene: 15. Here the CDR3 reads CASSLSLIGQGDHEQYF. The DNA for the CDR3 is TGTGCCAGCAGCTTGTCGCTTATCGGGCAGGGGGACCACGAGCAGTACTTC.

The chain links TRBV29-1 to TRBJ2-7; TRBD1 is a possible D gene (6 bases). The CDR3 covers 12 residues. The V gene lost 4 bases and the J gene lost 0 bases, with 7 bases spanning the gap. Germline CDR1 reads SQVTM; CDR2 reads ANQGSEA. This CDR3 is CSVVGASYEQYF. DNA for the CDR3: TGCAGCGTTGTGGGGGCCTCCTACGAGCAGTACTTC.

The chain is built from TRBV6-5 and TRBJ1-1, with unresolved D. In germline, CDR1 is MNHEY, CDR2 SVGAGI. This CDR3 region has 15 residues. Trimming took 0 bases from V and 3 from J, leaving 11 bases between them. CDR3 sequence: CASSYSVRLDTEAFF. For the CDR3, the DNA is TGTGCCAGCAGTTACTCAGTGAGACTAGACACTGAAGCTTTCTTT.

The chain couples TRBV28 to TRBJ1-5; TRBD1 agrees at 8 bases. CDR1 and CDR2 from the germline V gene are MDHEN and SYDVKM. V shed 7 bases, J shed 3 bases, and the junction held 11 bases outside the gene matches. The CDR3 is 16 residues long. Here the CDR3 reads CASTSGGTTTNQPQHF. In DNA form, the CDR3 reads TGTGCCAGCACCTCAGGGGGCACTACCACCAATCAGCCCCAGCATTTT.

The chain links TRBV5-6 to TRBJ1-2; D is perhaps TRBD1 (6 bases). CDR1 SGHDT and CDR2 YYEEEE come from the germline V gene. The CDR3 runs to 15 residues. V was clipped by 2 bases and J by 2 bases, with 13 bases between them. CDR3 sequence (DNA): TGTGCCAGCAGCTTAACAATGGGGACAAACTATGGCTACACCTTC. Protein product: CASSLTMGTNYGYTF.

V and J are TRBV11-1 and TRBJ1-6, with no clear D. The V gene lost 3 bases and the J gene lost 8 bases, with 11 bases spanning the gap. The CDR3 runs to 14 residues. From germline, CDR1 is SGHAT and CDR2 FQDESV (reference sequence). CDR3 loop: CASSFTFEDSPLHF. The DNA of the CDR3 is TGTGCCAGCAGCTTTACCTTCGAGGATTCACCCCTCCACTTT.

The chain recombines TRBV19 with TRBJ1-5; D unresolved. V was trimmed by 4 bases and J by 12 bases, leaving 13 bases between them. The CDR3 has 12 amino acids. Germline V gene lookup returns CDR1 LNHDA and CDR2 SQIVND (reference sequence). The CDR3 DNA follows: TGTGCCAGTAGTACAAACGAGAACGTCCAGCATTTT. Translating it yields CASSTNENVQHF.

V usage is TRBV11-3 and J usage is TRBJ1-1, with D possibly matching TRBD1 (5 bases). The CDR3 length is 14 residues. Germline lookup yields CDR1 SGHNT and CDR2 YENEEA. Trimming pared 3 bases from V and 1 base from J, leaving 9 bases between. CDR3 sequence (DNA): TGTGCCAGCAGCTTGACGGGGGAGAACACTGAAGCTTTCTTT. Translated: CASSLTGENTEAFF.

The sample holds a few counts of this clone. The rearrangement links TRBV10-3 to TRBJ2-5, with TRBD2 as a possible D gene (6 bases). Germline V lookup: CDR1 ENHRY, CDR2 SYGVKD. This CDR3 spans 16 amino acids. Trimming shortened V by 7 bases and J by 2 bases, and 20 bases separated the two germline ends. CDR3 loop: CAINTPGREDQETQYF. The CDR3 nucleotides read TGTGCCATCAATACTCCGGGCAGGGAGGATCAAGAGACCCAGTACTTC.